The T cell receptor beta chain described here comes from a study of blood T cells in healthy people across ages. Primed by a sample-barcoded 5' primer and a J-beta primer mix, a second PCR proceeded for 7 to 11 cycles. TCRdb re-called the 5' RACE reads through MiXCR, storing one row per CDR3 protein. The sample has over 700,000 distinct CDR3 sequences; approximately 25% are singletons. These records were also assigned to another study, of T cells of mothers and their children. That study reports: For each mother, over 10 million TCR beta CDR3 reads were obtained, and for each child, 2.5 million to 3 million. In both related and unrelated pairs, TCR recombination output is shaped similarly by thymic selection.

Sequenced: blood. The receptor comes from a boy between 10 and 17 years old in good health.

The DNA of the CDR3 is TGTGCCAGCAGCTTGGGGTACAGCTCCTACAATGAGCAGTTCTTC. Translation: CASSLGYSSYNEQFF. V usage is TRBV5-6 and J usage is TRBJ2-1; D uncertain. The germline gives CDR1 SGHDT, CDR2 YYEEEE. Trimming pared 0 bases from V and 0 bases from J, leaving 7 bases between. The CDR3 contains 15 residues.